These 23 T cell receptor beta chains originate from one sample sequenced in a study of vaccination and CD4 T cells after COVID-19 (dated by TCRdb to 2021 to 2024). Library generation was performed with PCR. These reads were obtained on an Illumina iSeq 100. At the Johns Hopkins FTIC core, DNA from the cultured CD4+ T cells underwent TCR sequencing with the Oncomine TCR Beta short-read assay. Using fastp at Q25 and MiXCR, TCRdb reprocessed the public reads and kept productive beta chains. Here each entry gathers all rows of one CDR3 protein and keeps the most common genes and DNA. In this sample the table shows some 15,000 distinct CDR3 sequences, around two fifths of which occur a single time. The ten largest account for approximately 19% of the sample. What these receptors recognize is not known. The treatment or condition label, read with the paper, signifies: roughly nine-day PBMC culture with coronavirus spike peptide pools or control peptides (ViraFEST assay).

The sample was cultured CD4+ T cells from blood. The origin of the receptors is a human donor with COVID-19.

This chain joins TRBV6-1 and TRBJ2-1; TRBD1 is a possible D gene (5 bases). There are 16 residues in the CDR3. Germline values: CDR1 MNHNS, CDR2 SASEGT. V was clipped by 8 bases and J by 8 bases, with 25 bases between them. CDR3 DNA sequence: TGTGCCAGCTCGCCCCCCAGGGTTGCTAACGTTCATGAGCAGTTCTTC. The encoded protein is CASSPPRVANVHEQFF.

This clonotype has a single count. This chain connects TRBV7-6 to TRBJ2-7; 7 bases are shared with TRBD2. Germline trimming cut 5 bases from V and 3 bases from J; bases unmatched to any gene: 7. Germline V gene lookup returns CDR1 SGHVS and CDR2 FNYEAQ. This CDR3 is 14 amino acids long. CDR3 protein: CASSQRDGDYEQYF. The CDR3 DNA reads TGTGCCAGCAGCCAGCGGGACGGAGACTACGAGCAGTACTTC.

This clonotype was seen a few times. The rearrangement uses TRBV10-3 and TRBJ2-3, with TRBD2 as a possible D gene (7 bases). The V end was cut by 4 bases, the J end by 1 base, with 9 bases between. Germline CDR1 ENHRY, CDR2 SYGVKD. The CDR3 has 14 amino acids. This CDR3 is CAISGGGGTDTQYF. DNA of the CDR3: TGTGCCATCAGTGGGGGGGGCGGCACAGATACGCAGTATTTT.

The chain carries TRBV5-4 and TRBJ2-5; perhaps TRBD2 as D (5 bases). Germline CDR1 SGHNT, CDR2 YYREEE (reference sequence). V was clipped by 4 bases and J by 5 bases, with 12 bases between them. The CDR3 is made up of 13 amino acids. The CDR3 spells CASSGGRPETQYF. For the CDR3, the DNA is TGTGCCAGCAGCGGAGGACGCCCGGAGACCCAGTACTTC.

V is TRBV7-2 and J is TRBJ1-3; D is unresolved. CDR1 is SGHTA, CDR2 FQGNSA, per germline. The CDR3 runs to 16 residues. V was cut by 3 bases and J by 4 bases, with 16 bases left in between. The CDR3 coding sequence is TGTGCCAGCAGCTTTTTCCCTGGAGCTGCAGGAAACACCATATATTTT. It encodes CASSFFPGAAGNTIYF.

This clonotype was seen only a few times. The V call is TRBV7-6, the J call TRBJ2-1, with 9 bases fitting TRBD1. The CDR3 consists of 15 residues. Germline V lookup: CDR1 SGHVS, CDR2 FNYEAQ. The junction had 8 bases not matched to a gene; V was cut back by 3 bases and J by 8 bases. CDR3 DNA sequence: TGTGCCAGCAGCTTGGGACAGGGCGCCGGAGATGAGCAGTTCTTC. As protein: CASSLGQGAGDEQFF.

This sequence joins TRBV4-3 and TRBJ2-5, with 7 bases fitting TRBD1. Germline-derived CDR1 and CDR2 are LGHNA and YSLEER. V gave up 3 bases and J gave up 1 base; unmatched junction bases: 8. The length of the CDR3 is 16 residues. CDR3 DNA sequence: TGCGCCAGCAGCCAGTTGGACAGGCCACTCCAAGAGACCCAGTACTTC. Protein: CASSQLDRPLQETQYF.

The gene calls are TRBV6-5 and TRBJ1-6; D not certain. Trimming pared 0 bases from V and 14 bases from J, leaving 8 bases between. The CDR3 is 12 amino acids. Per germline, CDR1 MNHEY and CDR2 SVGAGI. This chain's CDR3 is CASSYSSGALHF. CDR3 DNA: TGTGCCAGCAGTTACTCGAGCGGGGCCCTCCACTTT.

V and J are TRBV7-9 and TRBJ2-6; no definite D call. The germline V gene encodes CDR1 SEHNR and CDR2 FQNEAQ (reference sequence). This CDR3 is 17 amino acids long. The V gene lost 2 bases and the J gene lost 5 bases, with 16 bases spanning the gap. The CDR3 DNA follows: TGTGCCAGCAGCTTATTGGCAGGCTGGGATAGGGCCAACGTCCTGACTTTC. It translates to CASSLLAGWDRANVLTF.

In this sample, this clonotype turned up a few times. The J gene is TRBJ2-7, the V gene TRBV5-4; the match to TRBD2 covers 9 bases. The germline V gene encodes CDR1 SGHNT and CDR2 YYREEE (reference sequence). This CDR3 comprises 16 residues. V lost 5 bases to trimming and J lost 7 bases; unmatched junction nucleotides: 16. The CDR3 is CASRAGGAQTANEQYF. The DNA for the CDR3 is TGTGCCAGCAGGGCGGGAGGGGCGCAAACCGCCAATGAGCAGTACTTC.

This sequence joins TRBV7-2 and TRBJ1-2, with 10 bases aligning to TRBD1. This CDR3 spans 15 amino acids. Germline V lookup: CDR1 SGHTA, CDR2 FQGNSA. V shed 4 bases, J shed 8 bases, and the junction held 10 bases outside the gene matches. The CDR3 DNA follows: TGTGCCAGCAGCTCCGACAGGGGGCGGGGAGCGGGCTACACCTTC. The encoded protein is CASSSDRGRGAGYTF.

The chain uses TRBV6-1 and TRBJ1-5; D might be TRBD1 (6 bases). Looked up from germline, CDR1 is MNHNS and CDR2 is SASEGT. The CDR3 loop spans 15 amino acids. With 6 bases removed from V and 2 bases from J, the gap between germline ends came to 14 bases. Here the CDR3 DNA reads TGTGCCAGCAGCCCTACAGGGAGAGGCAATCAGCCCCAGCATTTT. Translated, it gives CASSPTGRGNQPQHF.

The CDR3 bases are TGTGCCAGCAGCTTAGGGTCCGGGAATGAAAAACTGTTTTTT. It yields the protein CASSLGSGNEKLFF. The chain employs TRBV7-6 and TRBJ1-4; D is ambiguous. Germline V gives CDR1 SGHVS, CDR2 FNYEAQ. The V end lost 1 base, the J end lost 5 bases, and 8 bases lay between the germline ends. This CDR3 contains 14 residues.

The chain employs TRBV11-3 and TRBJ1-1; D might be TRBD1 (5 bases). The CDR3 spans 15 residues. Trimming pared 0 bases from V and 0 bases from J, leaving 8 bases between. CDR1 SGHNT and CDR2 YENEEA come from the germline V gene. This CDR3 is CASSLEGRLNTEAFF. CDR3 nucleotides: TGTGCCAGCAGCTTAGAGGGACGGTTGAACACTGAAGCTTTCTTT. The full variable domain, its missing parts supplied by reference TRBV11-3 and TRBJ1-1, is EAGVVQSPRYKIIEKKQPVAFWCNPISGHNTLYWYLQNLGQGPELLIRYENEEAVDDSQLPKDRFSAERLKGVDSTLKIQPAELGDSAVYLCASSLEGRLNTEAFFGQGTRLTVV.

This clonotype was counted only a few times. This sequence joins TRBV23-1 and TRBJ1-6, with a possible D match to TRBD1 (6 bases). TRBV23-1 is classed as an ORF, of uncertain function. The length of the CDR3 is 19 residues. V was pared by 3 bases and J by 10 bases, with 28 bases between. CDR3 protein: CASSHPPPRTDHGVSPLHF. For the CDR3, the DNA is TGCGCCAGCAGTCACCCCCCACCAAGGACAGACCATGGGGTATCACCCCTCCACTTT.

The rearrangement links TRBV4-2 to TRBJ1-2; no definite D call. Per the germline V gene, CDR1 is LGHNA and CDR2 is YNFKEQ. V gave up 3 bases and J gave up 5 bases, with 10 bases separating them. This CDR3 has 13 residues. For the CDR3, the DNA is TGTGCCAGCAGCCAGCAAACAGAGTATGGCTACACCTTC. Its protein is CASSQQTEYGYTF.

By proportion, this clonotype is medium-sized. CDR3 coding DNA: TGTGCCACCCAACGATCCAGACAGGGGCCTCATGGCTACACCTTC. Translating gives CATQRSRQGPHGYTF. The genes are TRBV10-3 and TRBJ1-2; 8 bases are a match to TRBD1. Germline loops: CDR1 ENHRY, CDR2 SYGVKD. The V and J ends lost 10 bases and 6 bases, in that order; junction bases with no gene match: 16. The CDR3 covers 15 residues.

This rearrangement joins TRBV20-1 to TRBJ2-1, with 7 bases that match TRBD1. This CDR3 comprises 14 residues. V was clipped by 1 base and J by 2 bases; unmatched bases: 2. CDR1 and CDR2 from the germline V gene are DFQATT and SNEGSKA (reference sequence). CDR3 residues: CSARGQGPYNEQFF. In DNA form, the CDR3 reads TGCAGTGCTAGAGGACAGGGTCCCTACAATGAGCAGTTCTTC.

The gene calls are TRBV20-1 and TRBJ2-1; D may be TRBD1 or TRBD2 (6 bases each). In germline, CDR1 is DFQATT, CDR2 SNEGSKA (reference sequence). There are 14 residues in the CDR3. Between the trimmed V and J ends, which lost 6 bases and 0 bases, there was a span of 12 bases. The CDR3 here is CSAGGRGSYNEQFF. DNA of the CDR3: TGCAGTGCCGGGGGCCGGGGCTCCTACAATGAGCAGTTCTTC.

This chain joins TRBV28 and TRBJ2-2; D is tentatively TRBD1 or TRBD2 (6 bases each). V shed 1 base and J shed 4 bases, with 13 bases lying between them. Germline V CDR1 and CDR2: MDHEN, SYDVKM. The CDR3 is 16 residues long. This chain's CDR3 is CASSLYGGQGTGELFF. The CDR3, as DNA: TGTGCCAGCAGTTTATACGGGGGCCAGGGCACCGGGGAGCTGTTTTTT.

The chain is built from TRBV5-6 and TRBJ2-7; D gene unclear. CDR1 and CDR2 from the germline V gene are SGHDT and YYEEEE. There are 14 residues in the CDR3. Trimming removed 2 bases from V and 2 bases from J, with 11 bases in between. This CDR3 reads CASSFYTVTYEQYF. CDR3 nucleotide sequence: TGTGCCAGCAGCTTCTATACCGTCACCTACGAGCAGTACTTC. The full variable domain, completed using reference TRBV5-6 and TRBJ2-7, is DAGVTQSPTHLIKTRGQQVTLRCSPKSGHDTVSWYQQALGQGPQFIFQYYEEEERQRGNFPDRFSGHQFPNYSSELNVNALLLGDSALYLCASSFYTVTYEQYFGPGTRLTVT.

The chain recombines TRBV6-5 with TRBJ1-6, with D tentatively TRBD1 (5 bases). In germline, CDR1 is MNHEY, CDR2 SVGAGI. Trimming shortened V by 2 bases and J by 8 bases, and 16 bases separated the two germline ends. The CDR3 runs to 16 residues. In nucleotides, the CDR3 is TGTGCCAGCAGTTACCGGGGGGGGGGTAAGGATTCACCCCTCCACTTT. Translation: CASSYRGGGKDSPLHF.

This clonotype showed up just a few times. The chain employs TRBV7-2 and TRBJ2-2, with D possibly TRBD1 on 6 matching bases. The CDR3 is made up of 15 amino acids. The V gene's germline CDR1 is SGHTA and CDR2 FQGNSA. With 5 bases removed from V and 4 bases from J, the gap between germline ends came to 14 bases. In nucleotides, the CDR3 is TGTGCCAGCAGCCCCCAGGGGTTGGGCACCGGGGAGCTGTTTTTT. Residues: CASSPQGLGTGELFF.